The next 3 T cell receptor beta chains were all read from a single sample in a study of shared clonotypes between healthy human individuals. Some clones are missing from TCRdb's copy, which holds only in-frame ones; the method was immunoSEQ multiplex PCR. Of some 500,000 clones listed, 90% to 96% are singletons. Sequenced sample: naive CD4+ T cells sorted from blood. Subset here: CD45RA+ positively selected. These receptors were collected from a woman in her 30s in good health.

On this clone: An end of the junction does not agree with germline; a read error may underlie this. The chain carries TRBV5-6 and TRBJ1-2, with no clear D. There are 15 residues in the CDR3. Germline values: CDR1 SGHDT, CDR2 YYEEEE. The CDR3 protein is CATSNGRRVGYGYTF. CDR3 DNA sequence: TGTGCCACCAGCAACGGCCGACGCGTGGGCTATGGCTACACCTTC.

The genes are TRBV18 and TRBJ1-1; no definite D call. This CDR3 comprises 15 residues. The germline V gene encodes CDR1 KGHSH and CDR2 LQKENI. The ends were cut back, 0 bases at V and 4 bases at J, with 12 bases in the middle. The CDR3 DNA is TGTGCCAGCTCACCACCGGTTTACGCGGCCACTGAAGCTTTCTTT. As protein: CASSPPVYAATEAFF.

The J gene is TRBJ1-4, the V gene TRBV7-8; D remains ambiguous. Germline V gene data show CDR1 as SGHVS and CDR2 as FQNEAQ. This CDR3 spans 16 amino acids. V dropped 2 bases and J dropped 4 bases, with 14 bases sitting between them. CDR3 sequence (DNA): TGTGCCAGCAGCTTATCCGTGACTCAGTATAATGAAAAACTGTTTTTT. This gives the protein CASSLSVTQYNEKLFF.